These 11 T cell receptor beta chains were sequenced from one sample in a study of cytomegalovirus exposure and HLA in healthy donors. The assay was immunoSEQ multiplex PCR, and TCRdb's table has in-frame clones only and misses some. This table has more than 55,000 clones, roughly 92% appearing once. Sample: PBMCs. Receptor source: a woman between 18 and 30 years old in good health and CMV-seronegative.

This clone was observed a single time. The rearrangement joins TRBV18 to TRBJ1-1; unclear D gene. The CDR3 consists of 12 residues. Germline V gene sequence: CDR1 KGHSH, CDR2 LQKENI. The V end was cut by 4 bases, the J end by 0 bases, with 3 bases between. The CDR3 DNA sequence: TGTGCCAGCTCACGGCTGAACACTGAAGCTTTCTTT. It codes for CASSRLNTEAFF.

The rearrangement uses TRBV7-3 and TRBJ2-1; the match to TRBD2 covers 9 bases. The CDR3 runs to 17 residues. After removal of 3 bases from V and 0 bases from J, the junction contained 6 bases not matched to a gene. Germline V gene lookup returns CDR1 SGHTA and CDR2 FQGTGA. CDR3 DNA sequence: TGTGCCAGCAGCTTTGCTAGCGGGATCAACTCCTACAATGAGCAGTTCTTC. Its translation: CASSFASGINSYNEQFF.

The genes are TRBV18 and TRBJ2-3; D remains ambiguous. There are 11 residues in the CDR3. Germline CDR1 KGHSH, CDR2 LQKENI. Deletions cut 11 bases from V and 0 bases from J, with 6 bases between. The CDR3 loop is CAGGSTDTQYF. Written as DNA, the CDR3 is TGTGCCGGCGGAAGCACAGATACGCAGTATTTT.

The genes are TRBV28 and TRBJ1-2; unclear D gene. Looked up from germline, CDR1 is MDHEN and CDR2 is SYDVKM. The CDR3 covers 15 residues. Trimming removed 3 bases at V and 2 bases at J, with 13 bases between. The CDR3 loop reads CASSLPRGRNYGYTF. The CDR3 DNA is TGTGCCAGCAGTTTGCCCCGGGGAAGAAACTATGGCTACACCTTC.

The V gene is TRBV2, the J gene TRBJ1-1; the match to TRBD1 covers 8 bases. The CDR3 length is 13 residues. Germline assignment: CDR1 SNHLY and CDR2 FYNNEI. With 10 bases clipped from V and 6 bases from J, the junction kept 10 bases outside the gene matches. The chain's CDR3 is CATQTGEFSEAFF. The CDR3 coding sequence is TGTGCCACCCAGACAGGGGAGTTCTCTGAAGCTTTCTTT. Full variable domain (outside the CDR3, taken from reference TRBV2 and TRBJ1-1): EPEVTQTPSHQVTQMGQEVILRCVPISNHLYFYWYRQILGQKVEFLVSFYNNEISEKSEIFDDQFSVERPDGSNFTLKIRSTKLEDSAMYFCATQTGEFSEAFFGQGTRLTVV.

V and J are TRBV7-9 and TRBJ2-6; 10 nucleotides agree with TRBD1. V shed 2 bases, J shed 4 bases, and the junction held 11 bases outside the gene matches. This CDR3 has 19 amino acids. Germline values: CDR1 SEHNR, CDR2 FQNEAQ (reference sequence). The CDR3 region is CASSLNKGTGVRGANVLTF. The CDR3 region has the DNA TGTGCCAGCAGCTTAAATAAAGGGACAGGGGTGAGAGGGGCCAACGTCCTGACTTTC.

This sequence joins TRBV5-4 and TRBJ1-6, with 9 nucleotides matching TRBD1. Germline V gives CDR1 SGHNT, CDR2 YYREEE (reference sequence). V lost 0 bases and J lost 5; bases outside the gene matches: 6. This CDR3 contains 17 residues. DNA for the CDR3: TGTGCCAGCAGCTTGGAAACAGGGGGCTTTAATAATTCACCCCTCCACTTT. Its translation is CASSLETGGFNNSPLHF.

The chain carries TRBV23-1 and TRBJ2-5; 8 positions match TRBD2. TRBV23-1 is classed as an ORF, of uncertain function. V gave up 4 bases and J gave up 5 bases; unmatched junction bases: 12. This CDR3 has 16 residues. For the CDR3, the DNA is TGCGCCAGCAGTCTGGGAAAGCGGGGGAGGTGGGAGACCCAGTACTTC. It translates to CASSLGKRGRWETQYF.

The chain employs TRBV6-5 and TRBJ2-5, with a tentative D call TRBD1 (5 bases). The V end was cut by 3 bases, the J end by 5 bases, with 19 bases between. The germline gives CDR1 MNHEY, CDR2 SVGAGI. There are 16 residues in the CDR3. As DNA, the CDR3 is TGTGCCAGCAGTTATAAAGGTATAGGGGCCGTGGAGACCCAGTACTTC. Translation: CASSYKGIGAVETQYF.

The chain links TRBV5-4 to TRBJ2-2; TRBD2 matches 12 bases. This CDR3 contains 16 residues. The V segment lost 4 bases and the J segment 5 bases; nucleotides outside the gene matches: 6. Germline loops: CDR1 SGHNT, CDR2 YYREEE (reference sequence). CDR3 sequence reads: CASSLAGGPSTGELFF. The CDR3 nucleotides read TGTGCCAGCAGCCTAGCGGGGGGGCCGAGTACCGGGGAGCTGTTTTTT.

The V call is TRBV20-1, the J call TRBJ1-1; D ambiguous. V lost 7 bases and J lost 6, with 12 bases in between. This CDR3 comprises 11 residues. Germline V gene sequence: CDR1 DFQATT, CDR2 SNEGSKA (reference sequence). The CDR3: CSVLVYPEAFF. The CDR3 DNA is TGCAGTGTTTTAGTCTATCCTGAAGCTTTCTTT.